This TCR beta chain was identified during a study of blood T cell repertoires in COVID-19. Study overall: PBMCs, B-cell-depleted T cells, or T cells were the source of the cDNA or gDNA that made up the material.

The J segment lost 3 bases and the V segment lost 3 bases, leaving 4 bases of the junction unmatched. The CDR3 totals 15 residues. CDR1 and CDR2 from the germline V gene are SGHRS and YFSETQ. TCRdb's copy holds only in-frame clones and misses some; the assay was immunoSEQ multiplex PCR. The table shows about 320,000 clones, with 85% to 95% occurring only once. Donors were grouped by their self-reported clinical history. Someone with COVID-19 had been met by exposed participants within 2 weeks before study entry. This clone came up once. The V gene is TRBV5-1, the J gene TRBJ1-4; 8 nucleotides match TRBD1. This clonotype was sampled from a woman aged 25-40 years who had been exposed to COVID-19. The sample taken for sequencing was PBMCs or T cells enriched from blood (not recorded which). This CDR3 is CASSSQGASNEKLFF. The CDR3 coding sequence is TGCGCCAGCAGCTCTCAGGGGGCCTCTAATGAAAAACTGTTTTTT.